The sequence of this T cell receptor beta chain was determined in a study of cytotoxic CD8 clonotypes in ibrutinib-treated CLL. The protocol was immunoSEQ multiplex PCR, while the TCRdb copy is restricted to in-frame clones and leaves out a portion. There are roughly 300,000 clones in the sample; more than 70% occur only once, and about 5.8% lies in the top ten. The CDR3 has 13 amino acids. Germline V lookup: CDR1 SQVTM, CDR2 ANQGSEA. V lost 4 bases to trimming and J lost 0 bases, with 9 bases between them. Here the sequenced sample was PBMCs, taken at disease progression, from a patient treated with ibrutinib. The rearrangement joins TRBV29-1 to TRBJ1-1; D possibly corresponds to TRBD1 (6 bases). The TCR was taken from a human donor with chronic lymphocytic leukemia. CDR3: CSVVWTVNTEAFF. For the CDR3, the DNA is TGCAGCGTTGTCTGGACAGTGAACACTGAAGCTTTCTTT.